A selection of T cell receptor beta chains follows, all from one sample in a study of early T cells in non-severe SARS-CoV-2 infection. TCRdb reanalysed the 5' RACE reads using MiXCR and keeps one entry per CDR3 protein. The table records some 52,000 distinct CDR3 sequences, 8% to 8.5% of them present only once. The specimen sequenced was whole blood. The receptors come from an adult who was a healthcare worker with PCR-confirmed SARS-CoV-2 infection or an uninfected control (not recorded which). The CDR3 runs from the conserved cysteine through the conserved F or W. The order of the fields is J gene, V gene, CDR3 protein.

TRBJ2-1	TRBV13	CASSLEGLDSYNEQFF
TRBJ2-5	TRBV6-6	CASSAPGVETQYF
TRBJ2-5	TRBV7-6	CANSSKYRETQYF
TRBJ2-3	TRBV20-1	CSARRGGHTDTQYF
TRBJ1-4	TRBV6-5	CASSYGGQGNEKLFF
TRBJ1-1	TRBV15	CATSSRVGGTEAFF
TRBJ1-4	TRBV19	CASSLQGVATNEKLFF
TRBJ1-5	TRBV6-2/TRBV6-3	CASSYRQGNQPQHF
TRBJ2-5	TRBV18	CASSPLRLAEQETQYF
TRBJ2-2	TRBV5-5	CASSRNPGQGNTGELFF
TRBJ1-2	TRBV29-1	CSVTGTARGNYGYTF
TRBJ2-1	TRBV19	CASSILLGLTHDEQFF
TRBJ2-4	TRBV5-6	CASSSSGNIQYF
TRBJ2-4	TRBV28	CASSSPAGRAKNIQYF
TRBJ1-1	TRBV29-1	CSVGNTEAFF
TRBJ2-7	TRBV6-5	CASSWGQYYGQYF
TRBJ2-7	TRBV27	CASSPGYKSYEQYF
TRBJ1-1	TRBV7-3	CASSIGPPQGAFF
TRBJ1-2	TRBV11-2	CASSAVGSYNYGYTF
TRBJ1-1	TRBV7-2	CASSLTRGKTEAFF
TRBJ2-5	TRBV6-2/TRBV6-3	CASSYSVSGLAEETQYF
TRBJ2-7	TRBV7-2	CASSRVRGEQYF
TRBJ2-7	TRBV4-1	CASSQDGQALFEQYF
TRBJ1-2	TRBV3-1	CASSPRTGSNYGYTF
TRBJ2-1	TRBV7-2	CASSPFGAWNEQFF
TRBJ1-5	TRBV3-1	CASSLQGGNQPQHF
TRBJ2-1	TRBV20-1	CSARDSSLAGRFEQFF
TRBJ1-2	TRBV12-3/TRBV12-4	CASSPGQRGYTF
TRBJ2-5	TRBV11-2	CASSGGVAGGTKETQYF
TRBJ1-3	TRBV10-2	CASKQGAGNTIYF
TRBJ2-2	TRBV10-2	CASTRTGELFF
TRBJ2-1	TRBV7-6	CASSLMAGANEQFF
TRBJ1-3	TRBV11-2	CASRRSWDTGNTIYF
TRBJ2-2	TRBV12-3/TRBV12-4	CASSLGGASGELFF
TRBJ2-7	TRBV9	CASSPASGSYEQYF
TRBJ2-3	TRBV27	CASSRGLAGTPRTDTQYF
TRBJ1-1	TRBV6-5	CASSQGSEAFF
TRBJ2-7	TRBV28	CASTLEGLSYEQYF
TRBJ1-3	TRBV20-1	CSAQGNGGNTIYF
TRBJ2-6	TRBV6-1	CASSPLFTEVGANVLTF
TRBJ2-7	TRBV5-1	CASSLEGPGDEQYF
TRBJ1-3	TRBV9	CASSVDGASGNTIYF
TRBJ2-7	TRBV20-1	CRLGQGTYEQYF
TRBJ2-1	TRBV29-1	CSVWKVGEQFF
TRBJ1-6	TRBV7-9	CASNKEQYNSPLHF
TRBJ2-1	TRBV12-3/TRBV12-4	CASGPLRGGGGREQFF
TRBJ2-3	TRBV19	CATKSRQVHTDTQYF
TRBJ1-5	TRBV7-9	CASSLEGTYGNQPQHF
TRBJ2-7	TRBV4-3	CASSRQTGAGAGLSEQYF
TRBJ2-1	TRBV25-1	CASSASGTNEQFF
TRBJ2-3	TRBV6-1	CASRILAGGVTDTQYF
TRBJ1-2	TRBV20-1	CSAREQTEINYGYTF
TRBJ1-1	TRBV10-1	CASSVTGANTEAFF
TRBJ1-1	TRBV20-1	CSARKDSEAFF